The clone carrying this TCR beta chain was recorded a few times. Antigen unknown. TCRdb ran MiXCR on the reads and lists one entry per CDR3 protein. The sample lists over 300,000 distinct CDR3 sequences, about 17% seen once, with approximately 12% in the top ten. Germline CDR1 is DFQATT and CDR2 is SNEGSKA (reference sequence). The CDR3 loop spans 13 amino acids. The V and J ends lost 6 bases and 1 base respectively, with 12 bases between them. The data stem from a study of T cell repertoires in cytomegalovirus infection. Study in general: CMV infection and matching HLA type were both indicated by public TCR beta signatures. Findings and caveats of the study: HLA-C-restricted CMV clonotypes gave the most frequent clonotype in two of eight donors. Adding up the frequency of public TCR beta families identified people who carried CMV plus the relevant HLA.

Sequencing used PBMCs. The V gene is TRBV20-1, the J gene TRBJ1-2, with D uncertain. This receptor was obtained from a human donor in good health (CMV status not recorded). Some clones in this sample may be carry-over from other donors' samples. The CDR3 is CSAAWALNYGYTF. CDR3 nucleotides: TGCAGTGCGGCATGGGCACTTAACTATGGCTACACCTTC.